The 25 T cell receptor beta chains below all came from one sample that was sequenced in a study of blood T cells in healthy people across ages. With a J-beta primer mix and a sample-barcoded 5' primer, a second PCR ran about 7 to 12 cycles. TCRdb processed the 5' RACE reads anew with MiXCR; each CDR3 protein has one entry. The sample holds around 990,000 distinct CDR3 sequences, less than 45% seen once. Sequencing input: blood. The receptors shown here come from a man between 18 and 29 years old in good health.

The rearrangement uses TRBV6-6 and TRBJ2-5; D perhaps matches TRBD1 (5 bases). Germline V gene lookup returns CDR1 MNHNY and CDR2 SVGAGI (reference sequence). Trimming pared 0 bases from V and 1 base from J, leaving 9 bases between. This CDR3 has 15 amino acids. CDR3 residues: CASSYSKGRQETQYF. The CDR3 coding sequence is TGTGCCAGCAGTTACTCGAAGGGGCGCCAAGAGACCCAGTACTTC.

V gene TRBV29-1 combines with J gene TRBJ1-1; TRBD1 is a possible D gene (6 bases). From germline, CDR1 is SQVTM and CDR2 ANQGSEA. This CDR3 is 16 amino acids long. V was shortened by 4 bases and J by 4 bases, with 22 bases between the two germline ends. Here the CDR3 reads CSVALYGGLEGTEAFF. The CDR3 nucleotides are TGCAGCGTTGCCCTCTATGGGGGGCTCGAGGGCACTGAAGCTTTCTTT. Supplemented by reference TRBV29-1 and TRBJ1-1, the full variable domain reads SAVISQKPSRDICQRGTSLTIQCQVDSQVTMMFWYRQQPGQSLTLIATANQGSEATYESGFVIDKFPISRPNLTFSTLTVSNMSPEDSSIYLCSVALYGGLEGTEAFFGQGTRLTVV.

The V gene is TRBV20-1, the J gene TRBJ1-3; D is undetermined. CDR3 length: 12 residues. V shed 6 bases and J shed 0 bases, with 6 bases lying between them. Germline-derived CDR1 and CDR2 are DFQATT and SNEGSKA (reference sequence). CDR3 region: CSAVYSGNTIYF. The DNA of the CDR3 is TGCAGTGCCGTCTACTCTGGAAACACCATATATTTT.

This clonotype was counted a few times. This sequence joins TRBV5-1 and TRBJ2-7; 8 nucleotides match TRBD1. V lost 4 bases to trimming and J lost 7 bases; unmatched junction nucleotides: 10. The CDR3 is made up of 14 amino acids. Germline V gives CDR1 SGHRS, CDR2 YFSETQ. This CDR3 reads CASSRGQGDNEQYF. In DNA, the CDR3 is TGCGCCAGCAGCCGAGGACAGGGTGACAATGAGCAGTACTTC.

The chain couples TRBV28 to TRBJ1-5, with D perhaps TRBD1 (6 bases). The V gene lost 5 bases and the J gene lost 0 bases, with 14 bases spanning the gap. The CDR3 loop spans 16 amino acids. CDR1 and CDR2 from the germline V gene are MDHEN and SYDVKM. The CDR3 reads CASSVLTGYSNQPQHF. Written as DNA, the CDR3 is TGTGCCAGCAGTGTCTTGACAGGCTATAGCAATCAGCCCCAGCATTTT.

This clonotype was detected only a few times. The chain is built from TRBV12-3 or TRBV12-4 and TRBJ1-5; D ambiguous. The CDR3 has 15 amino acids. V was clipped by 5 bases and J by 6 bases, with 17 bases between them. The CDR3 is CASSPRGFVVQPQHF. The CDR3, as DNA: TGTGCCAGCAGTCCTAGAGGATTTGTGGTTCAGCCCCAGCATTTT.

The chain combines TRBV7-2 with TRBJ2-3, with 11 nucleotides matching TRBD2. This CDR3 has 16 amino acids. With 4 bases clipped from V and 1 base from J, the junction kept 4 bases outside the gene matches. Germline CDR1 and CDR2: SGHTA and FQGNSA. DNA for the CDR3: TGTGCCAGCAGCTGGACTAGCGGGCCCCGCACAGATACGCAGTATTTT. This codes for CASSWTSGPRTDTQYF. The complete variable domain, with remaining parts taken from reference TRBV7-2 and TRBJ2-3, reads GAGVSQSPSNKVTEKGKDVELRCDPISGHTALYWYRQSLGQGLEFLIYFQGNSAPDKSGLPSDRFSAERTGGSVSTLTIQRTQQEDSAVYLCASSWTSGPRTDTQYFGPGTRLTVL.

This clonotype showed up just a few times. CDR3 region: CSADPADRESNEQFF. The CDR3 coding sequence is TGCAGTGCGGACCCCGCGGACAGGGAGAGCAATGAGCAGTTCTTC. The rearrangement joins TRBV20-1 to TRBJ2-1, with 8 bases identical to TRBD1. With V trimmed by 6 bases and J by 6 bases, 13 bases remained unmatched. The CDR3 extends over 15 amino acids. Germline lookup yields CDR1 DFQATT and CDR2 SNEGSKA (reference sequence).

The chain recombines TRBV20-1 with TRBJ2-1; D not resolved. This CDR3 has 14 residues. Germline lookup yields CDR1 DFQATT and CDR2 SNEGSKA (reference sequence). V was clipped by 6 bases and J by 3 bases, with 15 bases between them. CDR3 region: CSASPRQDYNEQFF. CDR3 nucleotide sequence: TGCAGTGCCTCACCCCGGCAGGACTACAATGAGCAGTTCTTC.

The rearrangement joins TRBV10-3 to TRBJ2-7, with 8 positions matching TRBD2. The CDR3 has 15 residues. The V and J ends lost 0 bases and 4 bases, in that order; junction bases with no gene match: 5. Germline CDR1 reads ENHRY; CDR2 reads SYGVKD. CDR3 bases: TGTGCCATCAGTGAGTCCGGGGGGGCCGGTTACGAGCAGTACTTC. This encodes CAISESGGAGYEQYF.

This chain joins TRBV9 and TRBJ1-1; no firm D call. This CDR3 contains 15 residues. The germline gives CDR1 SGDLS, CDR2 YYNGEE. The germline V and J ends were trimmed by 0 bases and 1 base, with 10 bases remaining between them. Here the CDR3 DNA reads TGTGCCAGCAGCGTAGATGTCGAGGAGAACACTGAAGCTTTCTTT. It yields the protein CASSVDVEENTEAFF.

This chain uses TRBV21-1 with TRBJ1-2. TRBV21-1 represents a pseudogene. The CDR3 has 17 amino acids. In DNA form, the CDR3 reads TGTGCCAGCAGCAAAGAGGTTAGGAAGGGTGAGGACTATGGCTACACCTTC. Translated: CASSKEVRKGEDYGYTF.

The chain employs TRBV12-3 or TRBV12-4 and TRBJ1-2; D gene uncertain. This CDR3 has 15 amino acids. Between the trimmed V and J ends, which lost 0 bases and 4 bases, there was a span of 12 bases. CDR3 bases: TGTGCCAGCAGTTTAGCTCTCGCGAGCGGCTATGGCTACACCTTC. It encodes CASSLALASGYGYTF.

This clonotype was seen a handful of times. The chain is built from TRBV6-2 or TRBV6-3 and TRBJ1-1; D not resolved. This CDR3 is built from 15 residues. V was clipped by 0 bases and J by 0 bases, with 8 bases between them. The germline V gene encodes CDR1 MNHEY and CDR2 SVGEGT. This CDR3 reads CASSYSINLNTEAFF. The CDR3 DNA follows: TGTGCCAGCAGTTACTCAATTAATTTGAACACTGAAGCTTTCTTT.

The chain recombines TRBV28 with TRBJ1-5, with a tentative D call TRBD1 (5 bases). This CDR3 is built from 13 residues. V shed 5 bases and J shed 7 bases, with 12 bases lying between them. Germline V gene data show CDR1 as MDHEN and CDR2 as SYDVKM. The CDR3 region is CASSRDLGQPQHF. CDR3 DNA sequence: TGTGCCAGCAGTCGGGACCTGGGGCAGCCCCAGCATTTT.

V usage is TRBV7-9 and J usage is TRBJ1-6; D not resolved. This CDR3 spans 11 amino acids. Looked up from germline, CDR1 is SEHNR and CDR2 is FQNEAQ (reference sequence). The V and J ends lost 4 bases and 14 bases respectively, with 9 bases between them. Written as DNA, the CDR3 is TGTGCCAGCAGCTCAACGGGTTCCCTCCACTTT. Its protein product is CASSSTGSLHF.

This chain connects TRBV5-5 to TRBJ1-6, with 8 bases fitting TRBD1. The V and J ends lost 3 bases and 8 bases, in that order; junction bases with no gene match: 4. Per the germline V gene, CDR1 is SGHKS and CDR2 is YYEKEE (reference sequence). The CDR3 is 14 amino acids. The chain's CDR3 is CASSSGQGYSPLHF. In DNA, the CDR3 is TGTGCCAGCAGCTCAGGACAGGGATATTCACCCCTCCACTTT. The entire variable domain, with the rest obtained from reference TRBV5-5 and TRBJ1-6, is as follows: DAGVTQSPTHLIKTRGQQVTLRCSPISGHKSVSWYQQVLGQGPQFIFQYYEKEERGRGNFPDRFSARQFPNYSSELNVNALLLGDSALYLCASSSGQGYSPLHFGNGTRLTVT.

Only a few counts were recorded for this clonotype. The V gene is TRBV7-3, the J gene TRBJ1-6; 7 positions match TRBD1. Trimming took 5 bases from V and 5 from J; bases not matched to a gene: 9. CDR1 is SGHTA, CDR2 FQGTGA, per germline. The CDR3 consists of 16 residues. The CDR3: CASSPGRDRDNSPLHF. The CDR3 region has the DNA TGTGCCAGCAGCCCAGGCAGGGACAGAGATAATTCACCCCTCCACTTT.

The chain joins TRBV6-5 to TRBJ2-7; D is perhaps TRBD2 (6 bases). The CDR3 runs to 15 residues. Germline CDR1 and CDR2: MNHEY and SVGAGI. Trimming removed 4 bases from V and 7 bases from J, with 20 bases in between. CDR3 DNA sequence: TGTGCCAGCAGTTTGAGTGACCGGGGGTACAATGAGCAGTACTTC. Translated: CASSLSDRGYNEQYF.

This clonotype appeared a few times. V is TRBV7-2 and J is TRBJ2-3; D perhaps matches TRBD1 (6 bases). The CDR3 runs 13 residues. Germline V gene data show CDR1 as SGHTA and CDR2 as FQGNSA. Trimming removed 8 bases from V and 3 bases from J, with 12 bases in between. CDR3 nucleotide sequence: TGTGCCAGCCACCGGACAGCTACAGATACGCAGTATTTT. This codes for CASHRTATDTQYF.

This clonotype was recorded a few times. The V call is TRBV20-1, the J call TRBJ1-2; D not certain. The germline V and J ends were trimmed by 3 bases and 1 base, with 18 bases remaining between them. CDR3 size: 16 residues. Looked up from germline, CDR1 is DFQATT and CDR2 is SNEGSKA (reference sequence). CDR3 region: CSASSSRTVFNYGYTF. CDR3 coding DNA: TGCAGTGCTAGCTCCTCCAGGACCGTTTTTAACTATGGCTACACCTTC.

On this clonotype itself: Mismatch with germline at one junction end may stem from a read error. The CDR3 DNA reads as TGCGCCAGCAGCACCTCGACAGGATCCTATGGCTGCACCTTC. This gives the protein CASSTSTGSYGCTF. The genes are TRBV5-1 and TRBJ1-2; D is perhaps TRBD1 (6 bases). The CDR3 sequence is 14 residues long. The germline gives CDR1 SGHRS, CDR2 YFSETQ.

A few counts support this clonotype. The chain couples TRBV4-2 to TRBJ2-1, with D perhaps TRBD2 (7 bases). The CDR3 spans 16 residues. V dropped 3 bases and J dropped 2 bases, with 14 bases sitting between them. Per germline, CDR1 LGHNA and CDR2 YNFKEQ. CDR3 DNA sequence: TGTGCCAGCAGCCAGGGTAGGGGGGGCCCCTACAATGAGCAGTTCTTC. It codes for CASSQGRGGPYNEQFF.

This chain joins TRBV14 and TRBJ2-3, with D unresolved. The germline CDR1 and CDR2 sequences are SGHDN and FVKESK. V gave up 7 bases and J gave up 3 bases, with 17 bases separating them. The CDR3 sequence is 15 residues long. The CDR3 loop reads CASTRWLKLTDTQYF. The CDR3 DNA reads as TGTGCCAGCACCCGTTGGCTTAAGCTTACAGATACGCAGTATTTT.

This clonotype has a handful of counts. The chain is built from TRBV4-2 and TRBJ2-5; 10 positions match TRBD2. The CDR3 has 17 residues. The germline gives CDR1 LGHNA, CDR2 YNFKEQ. Trimming removed 0 bases from V and 4 bases from J; junction bases left unmatched: 8. The chain's CDR3 is CASSQDRASGGGETQYF. As DNA, the CDR3 is TGTGCCAGCAGCCAAGATAGGGCTAGCGGGGGCGGAGAGACCCAGTACTTC.